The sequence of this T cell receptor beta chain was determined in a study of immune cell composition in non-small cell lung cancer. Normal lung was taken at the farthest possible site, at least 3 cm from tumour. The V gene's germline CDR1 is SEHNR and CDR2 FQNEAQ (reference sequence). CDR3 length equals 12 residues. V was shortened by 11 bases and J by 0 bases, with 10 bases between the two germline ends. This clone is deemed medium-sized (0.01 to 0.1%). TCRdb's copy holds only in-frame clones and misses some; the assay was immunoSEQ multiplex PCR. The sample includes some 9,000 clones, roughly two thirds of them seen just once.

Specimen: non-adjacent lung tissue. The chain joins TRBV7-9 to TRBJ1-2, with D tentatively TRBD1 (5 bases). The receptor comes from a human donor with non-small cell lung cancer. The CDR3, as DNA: TGTGCCGGGGGGGGAGCTAACTATGGCTACACCTTC. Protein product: CAGGGANYGYTF.